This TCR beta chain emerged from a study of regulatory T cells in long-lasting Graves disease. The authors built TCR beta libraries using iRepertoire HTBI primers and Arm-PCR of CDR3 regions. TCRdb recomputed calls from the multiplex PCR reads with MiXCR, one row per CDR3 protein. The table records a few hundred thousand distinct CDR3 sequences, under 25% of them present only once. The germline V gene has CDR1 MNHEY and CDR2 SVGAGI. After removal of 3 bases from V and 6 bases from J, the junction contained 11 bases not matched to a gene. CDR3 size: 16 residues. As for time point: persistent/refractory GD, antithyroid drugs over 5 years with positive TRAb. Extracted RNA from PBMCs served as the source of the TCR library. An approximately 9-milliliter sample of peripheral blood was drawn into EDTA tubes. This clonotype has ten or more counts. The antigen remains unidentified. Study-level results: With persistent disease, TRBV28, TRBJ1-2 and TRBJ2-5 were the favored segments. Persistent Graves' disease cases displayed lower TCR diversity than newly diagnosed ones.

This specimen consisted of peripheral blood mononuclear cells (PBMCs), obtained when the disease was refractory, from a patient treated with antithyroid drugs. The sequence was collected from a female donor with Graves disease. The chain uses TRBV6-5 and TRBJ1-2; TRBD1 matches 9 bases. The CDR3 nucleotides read TGTGCCAGCAGTTATAGGCGGGACAGGGATACTGATGGCTACACCTTC. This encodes CASSYRRDRDTDGYTF.